The 27 T cell receptor beta chains below were found in one sample sequenced in a study of cytomegalovirus exposure and HLA in healthy donors. The PCR had 60 Vbeta and 13 Jbeta primers. Method: immunoSEQ multiplex PCR; TCRdb's copy keeps in-frame clones and lacks some. The table lists around 97,000 clones. The specimen sequenced was PBMCs. The receptors originated from a man aged 35-49 years in good health and CMV-seronegative.

The rearrangement uses TRBV27 and TRBJ2-7, with D tentatively TRBD2 (5 bases). The CDR3 runs to 14 residues. V was shortened by 6 bases and J by 7 bases, with 19 bases between the two germline ends. The germline V gene has CDR1 MNHEY and CDR2 SMNVEV (reference sequence). The CDR3 DNA follows: TGTGCCAGCAGCGCCGCACGGGATAGGTATGAGCAGTACTTC. It specifies CASSAARDRYEQYF.

The gene calls are TRBV18 and TRBJ1-5; no reliable D call. This CDR3 has 13 residues. The germline V and J ends were trimmed by 5 bases and 1 base, with 6 bases remaining between them. CDR1 and CDR2 from the germline V gene are KGHSH and LQKENI. In DNA form, the CDR3 reads TGTGCCAGCTCAGGAGGAAGCAATCAGCCCCAGCATTTT. It codes for CASSGGSNQPQHF.

This chain uses TRBV7-2 with TRBJ2-5; a weak D match, TRBD2 (6 bases). Germline V gene lookup returns CDR1 SGHTA and CDR2 FQGNSA. The CDR3 extends over 13 amino acids. V dropped 3 bases and J dropped 10 bases, with 15 bases sitting between them. CDR3 sequence (DNA): TGTGCCAGCAGCTTGTGGTCCGGGGGAGGCCAGTACTTC. Translating it yields CASSLWSGGGQYF.

The chain's CDR3 is CAWSVSGGAWETQYF. CDR3 nucleotide sequence: TGTGCCTGGAGTGTTAGCGGGGGGGCCTGGGAGACCCAGTACTTC. This chain links TRBV30 with TRBJ2-5; 11 bases map to TRBD2. After removal of 0 bases from V and 5 bases from J, the junction contained 5 bases not matched to a gene. Looked up from germline, CDR1 is GTSNPN and CDR2 is SVGIG (reference sequence). This CDR3 is built from 15 residues.

The chain is built from TRBV5-1 and TRBJ2-7; 9 positions match TRBD2. The V gene end was trimmed by 3 bases and the J gene end by 4 bases; junction bases not matched to a gene: 11. This CDR3 comprises 16 residues. Germline V lookup: CDR1 SGHRS, CDR2 YFSETQ. The CDR3 nucleotides read TGCGCCAGCAGCTCCGGGGGTAGCGGGAGTGGGTACGAGCAGTACTTC. Protein product: CASSSGGSGSGYEQYF.

The chain carries TRBV11-2 and TRBJ2-5; 9 bases line up with TRBD1. This CDR3 has 12 residues. Unmatched junction bases numbered 5, after V lost 5 bases and J lost 10 bases. CDR1 is SGHAT and CDR2 is FQNNGV in the germline V gene. DNA for the CDR3: TGTGCCAGCAGCCCTACGGGACAGGGCCAGTACTTC. The encoded protein is CASSPTGQGQYF. Filled out from reference TRBV11-2 and TRBJ2-5, the complete variable domain reads EAGVAQSPRYKIIEKRQSVAFWCNPISGHATLYWYQQILGQGPKLLIQFQNNGVVDDSQLPKDRFSAERLKGVDSTLKIQPAKLEDSAVYLCASSPTGQGQYFGPGTRLLVL.

This chain links TRBV2 with TRBJ1-1; D is possibly TRBD1 (5 bases). The CDR3 has 11 residues. Germline CDR1 reads SNHLY; CDR2 reads FYNNEI. The ends were cut back, 6 bases at V and 10 bases at J, with 12 bases in the middle. CDR3 nucleotides: TGTGCCAGCAGCGGGGGTAGGCGAGCTTTCTTT. Translating it yields CASSGGRRAFF.

V gene TRBV5-4 combines with J gene TRBJ2-5, with TRBD2 as a possible D gene (5 bases). The CDR3 spans 14 residues. V lost 0 bases and J lost 1, with 7 bases in between. Germline V lookup: CDR1 SGHNT, CDR2 YYREEE (reference sequence). CDR3 loop: CASSLGAGQETQYF. For the CDR3, the DNA is TGTGCCAGCAGCTTGGGGGCGGGCCAAGAGACCCAGTACTTC.

This sequence joins TRBV27 and TRBJ2-7, with a weak D call TRBD2 (5 bases). Trimming cost V 4 bases and J 1 base, with 14 bases left between them. The CDR3 sequence is 15 residues long. Germline values: CDR1 MNHEY, CDR2 SMNVEV (reference sequence). The CDR3 loop reads CASSWTWESSYEQYF. The CDR3 nucleotides read TGTGCCAGCAGTTGGACGTGGGAGTCGTCCTACGAGCAGTACTTC.

The chain employs TRBV7-2 and TRBJ2-1; TRBD2 matches at 8 bases. This CDR3 has 16 residues. CDR1 is SGHTA, CDR2 FQGNSA, per germline. The V gene end was trimmed by 1 base and the J gene end by 5 bases; junction bases not matched to a gene: 7. The CDR3 sequence is CASSLVGSGANNEQFF. CDR3 sequence (DNA): TGTGCCAGCAGCTTAGTGGGTAGCGGGGCGAACAATGAGCAGTTCTTC.

Notes on this clone: The sample carries other DNA sequences with the same CDR3. The CDR3: CATSFLGQMDGYTF. The CDR3 region has the DNA TGTGCCACCTCTTTTCTGGGACAGATGGATGGCTACACCTTC. The chain links TRBV19 to TRBJ1-2; 7 nucleotides align to TRBD1. Looked up from germline, CDR1 is LNHDA and CDR2 is SQIVND (reference sequence). V was clipped by 10 bases and J by 6 bases; unmatched bases: 14. This CDR3 is built from 14 residues.

The chain combines TRBV7-2 with TRBJ2-5; D perhaps matches TRBD1 (6 bases). Matching the DNA end better, TRBJ2-7 makes the J call doubtful. The CDR3 has 12 residues. The V gene's germline CDR1 is SGHTA and CDR2 FQGNSA. CDR3 residues: CASSLGRGEQYF. Written as DNA, the CDR3 is TGTGCCAGCAGCCTGGGCAGGGGCGAGCAGTACTTC.

This chain connects TRBV30 to TRBJ2-5; D remains unclear. Germline lookup yields CDR1 GTSNPN and CDR2 SVGIG (reference sequence). Trimming shortened V by 3 bases and J by 3 bases, and 5 bases separated the two germline ends. The CDR3 covers 11 residues. CDR3 region: CAWSLKETQYF. In nucleotides, the CDR3 is TGTGCCTGGAGCCTAAAAGAGACCCAGTACTTC.

The rearrangement links TRBV5-1 to TRBJ2-5; TRBD1 agrees at 10 bases. The germline CDR1 and CDR2 sequences are SGHRS and YFSETQ. V lost 3 bases to trimming and J lost 5 bases; unmatched junction nucleotides: 4. There are 14 residues in the CDR3. The CDR3 bases are TGCGCCAGCAGCTCGGGACAGGGGCTCGAGACCCAGTACTTC. This codes for CASSSGQGLETQYF.

This CDR3 reads CASSLEAGDRGEQYF. CDR3 nucleotides: TGTGCCAGCAGCTTAGAAGCGGGGGACCGCGGCGAGCAGTACTTC. V gene TRBV13 combines with J gene TRBJ2-7; 8 bases line up with TRBD2. The CDR3 runs to 15 residues. Trimming cost V 1 base and J 6 bases; bases outside gene matches: 8. The germline CDR1 and CDR2 sequences are PRHDT and FYEKMQ (reference sequence). Variable domain in full (rest from reference TRBV13 and TRBJ2-7): AAGVIQSPRHLIKEKRETATLKCYPIPRHDTVYWYQQGPGQDPQFLISFYEKMQSDKGSIPDRFSAQQFSDYHSELNMSSLELGDSALYFCASSLEAGDRGEQYFGPGTRLTVT.

In DNA, the CDR3 is TGTGCCAGCAGCCAGGATTTCACAGATACGCAGTATTTT. This translates into CASSQDFTDTQYF. The V and J genes are TRBV6-4 and TRBJ2-3, with D unclear. The CDR3 runs 13 residues. CDR1 is MRHNA and CDR2 is SNTAGT in the germline V gene. Trimming cost V 6 bases and J 2 bases, with 9 bases left between them.

The CDR3 DNA sequence: TGTGCCAGCTCACCACGGACAGTCTCCTACGAGCAGTACTTC. It is translated as CASSPRTVSYEQYF. This chain joins TRBV18 and TRBJ2-7; TRBD1 might be the D (6 bases). This CDR3 is 14 amino acids long. Trimming removed 1 base from V and 0 bases from J, with 7 bases in between. CDR1 KGHSH and CDR2 LQKENI come from the germline V gene. The full variable domain, completed using reference TRBV18 and TRBJ2-7, is NAGVMQNPRHLVRRRGQEARLRCSPMKGHSHVYWYRQLPEEGLKFMVYLQKENIIDESGMPKERFSAEFPKEGPSILRIQQVVRGDSAAYFCASSPRTVSYEQYFGPGTRLTVT.

This rearrangement joins TRBV2 to TRBJ1-3, with D unresolved. The germline V gene encodes CDR1 SNHLY and CDR2 FYNNEI. This CDR3 has 17 residues. V lost 0 bases to trimming and J lost 4 bases, with 16 bases between them. This chain's CDR3 is CASSEARLTWAGNTIYF. The DNA of the CDR3 is TGTGCCAGCAGTGAAGCTAGGCTGACCTGGGCAGGAAACACCATATATTTT.

This chain links TRBV5-4 with TRBJ1-2; 7 nucleotides agree with TRBD1. Germline CDR1 and CDR2: SGHNT and YYREEE (reference sequence). V lost 0 bases, J lost 3 bases, and 5 bases stayed unmatched. The CDR3 loop spans 15 amino acids. The CDR3 nucleotides read TGTGCCAGCAGCTTGGCCGGCAGGGGGGACTATGGCTACACCTTC. Protein sequence: CASSLAGRGDYGYTF.

This chain connects TRBV6-1 to TRBJ1-1, with D possibly being TRBD1 (6 bases). Germline V gene sequence: CDR1 MNHNS, CDR2 SASEGT. The CDR3 has 14 residues. Trimming removed 4 bases at V and 5 bases at J, with 14 bases between. Here the CDR3 reads CASSVRQAVTEAFF. As DNA, the CDR3 is TGTGCCAGCAGTGTTCGACAGGCAGTTACTGAAGCTTTCTTT.

The chain employs TRBV5-1 and TRBJ1-3; no clear D gene. The CDR3 is 15 residues long. Trimming took 0 bases from V and 1 from J, leaving 8 bases between them. CDR1 SGHRS and CDR2 YFSETQ come from the germline V gene. The CDR3 sequence is CASSLGGVSGNTIYF. CDR3 nucleotide sequence: TGCGCCAGCAGCTTGGGGGGAGTTTCTGGAAACACCATATATTTT.

This rearrangement joins TRBV14 to TRBJ2-5; D is possibly TRBD1 (6 bases). Germline V gene sequence: CDR1 SGHDN, CDR2 FVKESK. CDR3 size: 16 residues. The V and J ends lost 6 bases and 2 bases respectively, with 19 bases between them. The CDR3 region has the DNA TGTGCCAGCAGTCTTCAAGCAACAGGGAAACAAGAGACCCAGTACTTC. Amino acids: CASSLQATGKQETQYF.

J is TRBJ2-1 and V is TRBV18; 12 bases line up with TRBD2. The V gene end was trimmed by 6 bases and the J gene end by 4 bases; junction bases not matched to a gene: 7. The length of the CDR3 is 16 residues. Germline assignment: CDR1 KGHSH and CDR2 LQKENI. Here the CDR3 reads CASSQGTSGQYNEQFF. As DNA, the CDR3 is TGTGCCAGCTCCCAGGGGACTAGCGGGCAGTACAATGAGCAGTTCTTC.

This rearrangement joins TRBV12-5 to TRBJ2-7; 9 nucleotides line up with TRBD2. CDR3 size: 12 residues. From germline, CDR1 is LGHNT and CDR2 FRNRAP. Trimming cost V 1 base and J 12 bases; bases outside gene matches: 4. CDR3 amino acids: CASGLEGTSLYF. The CDR3 DNA is TGTGCTAGTGGTTTGGAAGGGACTAGCCTGTACTTC.

The CDR3: CASSLVGAGEEKLFF. CDR3 in DNA: TGTGCCAGCAGCTTGGTAGGGGCAGGGGAGGAAAAACTGTTTTTT. The J gene is TRBJ1-4, the V gene TRBV5-6, with D perhaps matching TRBD1 (6 bases). V lost 0 bases and J 8 bases, leaving 14 bases between the germline ends. Looked up from germline, CDR1 is SGHDT and CDR2 is YYEEEE. The CDR3 is 15 amino acids.

Worth noting for this clone: The junction shows a germline mismatch at one end, possibly a read error. The CDR3 spells CAVRRGRDTEAFF. The DNA of the CDR3 is TGTGCCGTCAGGAGGGGGAGGGACACTGAAGCTTTCTTT. This sequence joins TRBV10-3 and TRBJ1-1, with D possibly being TRBD1 (6 bases). Germline-derived CDR1 and CDR2 are ENHRY and SYGVKD. CDR3 length: 13 amino acids.

The chain joins TRBV28 to TRBJ2-1; D is perhaps TRBD1 (7 bases). Germline V lookup: CDR1 MDHEN, CDR2 SYDVKM. Trimming cost V 6 bases and J 7 bases, with 19 bases left between them. CDR3 length equals 15 residues. CDR3 DNA: TGTGCCAGCAGGAGGGGACAGAGTGCGGGGAATGAGCAGTTCTTC. Translated, it gives CASRRGQSAGNEQFF.